Listed here are 30 T cell receptor beta chains from one sample, sequenced in a study of beta chain features in type 1 diabetes. The isolated RNA, all of it, was reverse transcribed, so expressed TCRB transcripts were what got sequenced. Sequencing used immunoSEQ multiplex PCR; TCRdb keeps in-frame clones, though not all of them. The data show about 340,000 clones, under 8.5% seen once. Sequenced: central memory CD4+ T cells from blood. These receptors were obtained from a woman younger than 30 in good health.

This clone was observed a handful of times. This chain uses TRBV7-8 with TRBJ2-1; TRBD1 matches at 8 bases. The J segment lost 6 bases and the V segment lost 4 bases, leaving 8 bases of the junction unmatched. The CDR3 sequence is 15 residues long. The germline V gene encodes CDR1 SGHVS and CDR2 FQNEAQ. CDR3 sequence reads: CASSSLWGQVNEQFF. The CDR3 region has the DNA TGTGCCAGCAGCTCGCTATGGGGACAGGTCAATGAGCAGTTCTTC.

This clone occurred many times. The chain combines TRBV7-9 with TRBJ1-2; 8 nucleotides match TRBD1. CDR1 is SEHNR and CDR2 is FQNEAQ in the germline V gene (reference sequence). The V segment lost 5 bases and the J segment 6 bases; nucleotides outside the gene matches: 14. This CDR3 has 16 amino acids. The CDR3 DNA reads TGTGCCAGCAGCCCGGAGTGGGGCCAGGGGGCACATGGCTACACCTTC. Protein: CASSPEWGQGAHGYTF.

This clone was detected only a few times. This sequence joins TRBV15 and TRBJ2-7; perhaps TRBD2 as D (5 bases). The CDR3 sequence is 15 residues long. Per the germline V gene, CDR1 is LNHNV and CDR2 is YYDKDF (reference sequence). Trimming cost V 0 bases and J 2 bases, with 11 bases left between them. In nucleotides, the CDR3 is TGTGCCACCAGCAGAGATACCTCCGGGGCCTACGAGCAGTACTTC. This translates into CATSRDTSGAYEQYF. The full variable domain, its missing parts supplied by reference TRBV15 and TRBJ2-7, is DAMVIQNPRYQVTQFGKPVTLSCSQTLNHNVMYWYQQKSSQAPKLLFHYYDKDFNNEADTPDNFQSRRPNTSFCFLDIRSPGLGDTAMYLCATSRDTSGAYEQYFGPGTRLTVT.

This clone was recorded a few times. J is TRBJ1-2 and V is TRBV2, with TRBD1 matching over 11 bases. The CDR3 length is 14 residues. Trimming cost V 5 bases and J 6 bases; bases outside gene matches: 5. The V gene's germline CDR1 is SNHLY and CDR2 FYNNEI. The CDR3 DNA is TGTGCCAGCAGTCAGGACAGGGGGCTGGATGGCTACACCTTC. This encodes CASSQDRGLDGYTF.

This clone was seen a few times. The chain carries TRBV27 and TRBJ2-1; either TRBD1 or TRBD2 may fit D (5 bases each). The CDR3 is made up of 16 amino acids. From germline, CDR1 is MNHEY and CDR2 SMNVEV (reference sequence). The V and J ends lost 2 bases and 3 bases respectively, with 14 bases between them. Here the CDR3 reads CASSLRRGDGYNEQFF. CDR3 nucleotides: TGTGCCAGCAGTTTAAGAAGGGGAGACGGCTACAATGAGCAGTTCTTC.

Note on this clone: This may stem from a read error, because a much larger clone lies one nucleotide away. The same CDR3 also results from other DNA sequences found in this sample. The J gene is TRBJ2-7, the V gene TRBV6-5, with D possibly TRBD1 on 6 matching bases. Germline V gene lookup returns CDR1 MNHEY and CDR2 SVGAGI. The CDR3 spans 12 residues. V was pared by 6 bases and J by 2 bases, with 8 bases between. The CDR3 DNA is TGTGCCAGCAGAGCAGGGGCCTACGAGCAGTACTTC. It specifies CASRAGAYEQYF.

The gene calls are TRBV5-8 and TRBJ1-4; D uncertain. The CDR3 spans 11 residues. The ends were cut back, 4 bases at V and 5 bases at J, with 3 bases in the middle. Germline V CDR1 and CDR2: SGHTS, YDEGEE. The CDR3: CASSGNEKLFF. The DNA of the CDR3 is TGTGCCAGCAGCGGCAATGAAAAACTGTTTTTT.

This clone showed up many times. V is TRBV14 and J is TRBJ2-1, with 10 bases that match TRBD2. Germline CDR1 SGHDN, CDR2 FVKESK. The V and J ends lost 1 base and 5 bases, in that order; junction bases with no gene match: 5. This CDR3 has 16 residues. As DNA, the CDR3 is TGTGCCAGCAGCCAAGGAACTAGCGGGGAAAACAATGAGCAGTTCTTC. Its protein product is CASSQGTSGENNEQFF. Together with reference TRBV14 and TRBJ2-1, the CDR3 gives the full variable domain: EAGVTQFPSHSVIEKGQTVTLRCDPISGHDNLYWYRRVMGKEIKFLLHFVKESKQDESGMPNNRFLAERTGGTYSTLKVQPAELEDSGVYFCASSQGTSGENNEQFFGPGTRLTVL.

This chain uses TRBV14 with TRBJ1-2; TRBD1 aligns across 10 bases. The germline V gene encodes CDR1 SGHDN and CDR2 FVKESK. The V segment lost 6 bases and the J segment 3 bases; nucleotides outside the gene matches: 7. CDR3 length equals 15 residues. DNA of the CDR3: TGTGCCAGCAGTCTCCCCGGGACAGGGGACTATGGCTACACCTTC. It encodes CASSLPGTGDYGYTF.

This chain connects TRBV29-1 to TRBJ2-3; D tentatively fits TRBD1 or TRBD2 (6 bases each). The CDR3 spans 12 residues. Germline V gene lookup returns CDR1 SQVTM and CDR2 ANQGSEA. V shed 4 bases and J shed 6 bases, with 11 bases lying between them. The DNA for the CDR3 is TGCAGCGTTGGGGGGGCATCCGATACGCAGTATTTT. It translates to CSVGGASDTQYF.

The CDR3 loop reads CAISGGQGAYNEQFF. As DNA, the CDR3 is TGTGCCATCAGTGGGGGGCAGGGGGCCTACAATGAGCAGTTCTTC. The chain is built from TRBV10-3 and TRBJ2-1; 7 bases are a match to TRBD1. CDR1 ENHRY and CDR2 SYGVKD come from the germline V gene. CDR3 length equals 15 residues. The junction had 5 bases not matched to a gene; V was cut back by 4 bases and J by 2 bases.

This clone was seen more than once but under ten times. This rearrangement joins TRBV4-3 to TRBJ2-5; TRBD2 is a possible D gene (5 bases). The CDR3 spans 14 residues. V lost 1 base, J lost 5 bases, and 11 bases lay in between. Germline V gene lookup returns CDR1 LGHNA and CDR2 YSLEER. The CDR3 region is CASSQGFGVETQYF. The DNA for the CDR3 is TGCGCCAGCAGCCAAGGTTTCGGGGTGGAGACCCAGTACTTC.

The chain employs TRBV15 and TRBJ1-1; a weak D match, TRBD1 (5 bases). The CDR3 is made up of 17 amino acids. Germline loops: CDR1 LNHNV, CDR2 YYDKDF (reference sequence). V was clipped by 0 bases and J by 2 bases, with 16 bases between them. The CDR3 DNA sequence: TGTGCCACCAGCAGAGATCTCGCAGGGCGAGGCAACACTGAAGCTTTCTTT. It specifies CATSRDLAGRGNTEAFF.

This clone was found many times. The chain employs TRBV11-2 and TRBJ2-5; D gene uncertain. The germline gives CDR1 SGHAT, CDR2 FQNNGV. The CDR3 runs to 13 residues. V lost 0 bases to trimming and J lost 7 bases, with 9 bases between them. In DNA, the CDR3 is TGTGCCAGCAGCTTAGAGCCGGTGTCGACCCAGTACTTC. It encodes CASSLEPVSTQYF.

This rearrangement joins TRBV7-3 to TRBJ2-7, with D possibly TRBD2 on 5 matching bases. With 2 bases removed from V and 4 bases from J, the gap between germline ends came to 21 bases. From germline, CDR1 is SGHTA and CDR2 FQGTGA. The CDR3 totals 17 residues. The CDR3 nucleotides are TGTGCCAGCAGCTTACATATCCCTTGGGGAGCCGGGTACGAGCAGTACTTC. It codes for CASSLHIPWGAGYEQYF.

This clone occurred a few times. The chain couples TRBV18 to TRBJ1-2, with D possibly being TRBD1 (5 bases). V shed 3 bases and J shed 8 bases, with 16 bases lying between them. The CDR3 runs 14 residues. Germline V lookup: CDR1 KGHSH, CDR2 LQKENI. In nucleotides, the CDR3 is TGTGCCAGCTCACCCCGGGGCGACGCGGGGGGCTACACCTTC. As protein: CASSPRGDAGGYTF.

This clone has a count of ten or more. The genes are TRBV2 and TRBJ1-2; D may be TRBD1 (5 bases). The CDR3 covers 11 residues. The germline CDR1 and CDR2 sequences are SNHLY and FYNNEI. The V and J ends lost 4 bases and 8 bases respectively, with 8 bases between them. The CDR3 loop reads CASSVGVGYTF. The DNA for the CDR3 is TGTGCCAGCAGTGTGGGGGTCGGCTACACCTTC.

This clone was picked up a small number of times. This chain joins TRBV11-2 and TRBJ2-1; D not resolved. Trimming removed 5 bases at V and 0 bases at J, with 8 bases between. The CDR3 has 14 residues. In germline, CDR1 is SGHAT, CDR2 FQNNGV. The CDR3 protein is CASSPKSSYNEQFF. Here the CDR3 DNA reads TGTGCCAGCAGCCCAAAAAGCTCCTACAATGAGCAGTTCTTC.

This clone was detected only a few times. The chain links TRBV11-2 to TRBJ1-1, with no clear D. CDR3 length: 13 residues. CDR1 is SGHAT, CDR2 FQNNGV, per germline. V lost 5 bases and J 3 bases, leaving 10 bases between the germline ends. As DNA, the CDR3 is TGTGCCAGCAGCCTGAGCCTGGACACTGAAGCTTTCTTT. Translating gives CASSLSLDTEAFF.

The rearrangement links TRBV11-2 to TRBJ2-1; the D gene could be TRBD1 or TRBD2 (5 bases each). Germline V gene sequence: CDR1 SGHAT, CDR2 FQNNGV. CDR3 length: 18 amino acids. Between the trimmed V and J ends, which lost 4 bases and 1 base, there was a span of 20 bases. The CDR3 protein is CASSSRQGYRGSYNEQFF. The CDR3 region has the DNA TGTGCCAGCAGCTCCCGGCAGGGTTATCGGGGATCCTACAATGAGCAGTTCTTC.

The genes are TRBV6-5 and TRBJ2-7, with D maybe TRBD2 (5 bases). The germline gives CDR1 MNHEY, CDR2 SVGAGI. The CDR3 totals 13 residues. V gave up 8 bases and J gave up 2 bases, with 13 bases separating them. The CDR3, as DNA: TGTGCCAGCCGCTTCGGGATAACCTACGAGCAGTACTTC. Its translation is CASRFGITYEQYF.

The chain combines TRBV29-1 with TRBJ2-1; D not resolved. With 4 bases removed from V and 0 bases from J, the gap between germline ends came to 10 bases. The CDR3 is 14 residues long. Germline CDR1 and CDR2: SQVTM and ANQGSEA. CDR3: CSVGRSSSYNEQFF. DNA for the CDR3: TGCAGCGTTGGTAGGAGCAGCTCCTACAATGAGCAGTTCTTC.

There are a few counts of this clone. This rearrangement joins TRBV15 to TRBJ1-2; 7 positions match TRBD1. V shed 2 bases and J 6 bases; nucleotides not matched to a gene: 6. The CDR3 extends over 14 amino acids. Germline-derived CDR1 and CDR2 are LNHNV and YYDKDF (reference sequence). CDR3 region: CATSRTGTEHGYTF. For the CDR3, the DNA is TGTGCCACCAGCAGAACCGGGACAGAGCATGGCTACACCTTC.

The chain is built from TRBV15 and TRBJ2-1; 11 nucleotides align to TRBD2. With V trimmed by 2 bases and J by 4 bases, 4 bases remained unmatched. The length of the CDR3 is 16 residues. In germline, CDR1 is LNHNV, CDR2 YYDKDF (reference sequence). The CDR3 nucleotides are TGTGCCACCAGCAGAAGAATAGCGGGAGGGTACAATGAGCAGTTCTTC. Protein: CATSRRIAGGYNEQFF.

As to this clone: Its ends do not fully match the called genes, so a read error is possible. The rearrangement links TRBV7-7 to TRBJ2-2; a weak D match, TRBD2 (6 bases). Germline V gene sequence: CDR1 SSHAT, CDR2 FNYEAQ (reference sequence). The length of the CDR3 is 15 residues. CDR3 region: CASSPTRTNTGELFF. CDR3 sequence (DNA): TGTGCTAGCAGCCCGACTAGAACGAACACCGGGGAGCTGTTTTTT.

This clone occurred a few times. The chain employs TRBV10-3 and TRBJ1-5, with TRBD1 as a possible D gene (6 bases). Germline V CDR1 and CDR2: ENHRY, SYGVKD. Trimming removed 0 bases from V and 5 bases from J, with 8 bases in between. This CDR3 contains 14 residues. CDR3 coding DNA: TGTGCCATCAGTGAGTCTGGGGGCGATCAGCCCCAGCATTTT. This gives the protein CAISESGGDQPQHF.

CDR3 DNA: TGCGCCAGCAGCTTCCAGGGATCCTACGAGCAGTACTTC. Translation: CASSFQGSYEQYF. The chain combines TRBV5-1 with TRBJ2-7, with D perhaps matching TRBD1 (5 bases). V was pared by 2 bases and J by 1 base, with 7 bases between. This CDR3 region has 13 residues. Per the germline V gene, CDR1 is SGHRS and CDR2 is YFSETQ. Full variable domain (rest looked up from reference TRBV5-1 and TRBJ2-7): KAGVTQTPRYLIKTRGQQVTLSCSPISGHRSVSWYQQTPGQGLQFLFEYFSETQRNKGNFPGRFSGRQFSNSRSEMNVSTLELGDSALYLCASSFQGSYEQYFGPGTRLTVT.

V is TRBV5-4 and J is TRBJ2-1, with TRBD2 matching over 7 bases. The CDR3 sequence is 12 residues long. CDR1 SGHNT and CDR2 YYREEE come from the germline V gene (reference sequence). V lost 3 bases to trimming and J lost 10 bases; unmatched junction nucleotides: 4. The DNA for the CDR3 is TGTGCCAGCAGCTCCACGGGAGGCGAGCAGTTCTTC. As protein: CASSSTGGEQFF.

This clone was recorded a few times. The chain is built from TRBV14 and TRBJ2-1; D is unclear. The CDR3 spans 16 residues. Germline values: CDR1 SGHDN, CDR2 FVKESK. Trimming left V 4 bases short and J 0 bases short, with 13 bases between. The CDR3 bases are TGTGCCAGCAGCCCAGCTATGAGGAGCTCCTACAATGAGCAGTTCTTC. It is translated as CASSPAMRSSYNEQFF.

The J gene is TRBJ2-7, the V gene TRBV15; D is perhaps TRBD1 or TRBD2 (5 bases each). V gave up 0 bases and J gave up 2 bases, with 8 bases separating them. The CDR3 totals 14 residues. The germline CDR1 and CDR2 sequences are LNHNV and YYDKDF (reference sequence). The CDR3 nucleotides are TGTGCCACCAGCAGAGATCAGGGACCCTACGAGCAGTACTTC. Protein sequence: CATSRDQGPYEQYF. Supplemented by reference TRBV15 and TRBJ2-7, the full variable domain reads DAMVIQNPRYQVTQFGKPVTLSCSQTLNHNVMYWYQQKSSQAPKLLFHYYDKDFNNEADTPDNFQSRRPNTSFCFLDIRSPGLGDTAMYLCATSRDQGPYEQYFGPGTRLTVT.